This T cell receptor beta chain was recorded in a study of T-cell memory formation after mild COVID-19. Study summary: Most TCR clusters belonged to a single donor. The study, taken as a whole, reports: SARS-CoV-2 specificity was not confirmed for second-wave clones peaking on day 37. Some clones that responded were present in memory (sampled pre-infection), which suggests cross-reactive memory joined. The study found balanced CD4/CD8 in clones contracting day 15 to 85 and a CD4+ lean in later expanders.

Each CDR3 protein gets one entry after TCRdb re-called the 5' RACE reads with MiXCR. The sample has 250,000 to 350,000 distinct CDR3 sequences; approximately 19% are singletons. V lost 3 bases, J lost 8 bases, and 9 bases stayed unmatched. The CDR3 is 15 amino acids. Germline loops: CDR1 SGHTA, CDR2 FQGNSA. This clonotype was seen a handful of times. The antigen remains undetermined. The chain is built from TRBV7-2 and TRBJ2-1; 8 bases are a match to TRBD2. The clonotype comes from a man aged 18 to 29 who had mild COVID-19 (a few samples of this study predate the infection). Cell type and time point are not known. The sample was PBMCs or a T cell subset sorted from them (not recorded which). CDR3: CASSLSRGGIYEQFF. In nucleotides, the CDR3 is TGTGCCAGCAGCTTGAGTCGGGGGGGCATATATGAGCAGTTCTTC.